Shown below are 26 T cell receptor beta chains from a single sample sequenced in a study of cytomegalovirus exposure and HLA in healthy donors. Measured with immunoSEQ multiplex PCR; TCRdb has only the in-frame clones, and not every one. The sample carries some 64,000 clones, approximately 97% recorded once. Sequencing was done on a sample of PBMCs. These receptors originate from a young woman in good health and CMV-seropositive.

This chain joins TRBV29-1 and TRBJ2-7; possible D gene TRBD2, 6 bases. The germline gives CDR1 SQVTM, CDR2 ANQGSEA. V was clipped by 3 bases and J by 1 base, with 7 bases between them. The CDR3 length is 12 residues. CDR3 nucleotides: TGCAGCGTTGACGGGGGATCCTACGAGCAGTACTTC. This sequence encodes CSVDGGSYEQYF.

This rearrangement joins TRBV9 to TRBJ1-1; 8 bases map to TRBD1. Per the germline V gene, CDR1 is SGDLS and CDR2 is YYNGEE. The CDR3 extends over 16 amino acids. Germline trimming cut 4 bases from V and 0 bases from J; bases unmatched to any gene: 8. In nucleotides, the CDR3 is TGTGCCAGCAGCCCCGACAGGGGAGGAATGAACACTGAAGCTTTCTTT. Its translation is CASSPDRGGMNTEAFF. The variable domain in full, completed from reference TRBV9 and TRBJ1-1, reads DSGVTQTPKHLITATGQRVTLRCSPRSGDLSVYWYQQSLDQGLQFLIQYYNGEERAKGNILERFSAQQFPDLHSELNLSSLELGDSALYFCASSPDRGGMNTEAFFGQGTRLTVV.

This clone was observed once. CDR3 sequence reads: CASTARGSSYNEQFF. The CDR3 DNA reads TGTGCCAGCACGGCCCGGGGTAGCTCCTACAATGAGCAGTTCTTC. The chain recombines TRBV5-6 with TRBJ2-1; D perhaps matches TRBD2 (5 bases). V lost 6 bases and J 0 bases, leaving 13 bases between the germline ends. This CDR3 has 15 residues. Germline V gene sequence: CDR1 SGHDT, CDR2 YYEEEE.

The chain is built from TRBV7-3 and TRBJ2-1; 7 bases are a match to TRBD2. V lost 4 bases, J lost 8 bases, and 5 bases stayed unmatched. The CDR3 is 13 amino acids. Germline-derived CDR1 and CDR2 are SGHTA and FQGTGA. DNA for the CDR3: TGTGCCAGCAGCTCCCAAAGCGGGGATGAGCAGTTCTTC. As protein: CASSSQSGDEQFF.

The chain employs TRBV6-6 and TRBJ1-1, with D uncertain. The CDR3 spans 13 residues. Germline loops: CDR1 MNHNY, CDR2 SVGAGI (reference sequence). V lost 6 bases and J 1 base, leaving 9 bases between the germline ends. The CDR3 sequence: CASRAGWNTEAFF. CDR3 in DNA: TGTGCCAGCAGAGCCGGGTGGAACACTGAAGCTTTCTTT.

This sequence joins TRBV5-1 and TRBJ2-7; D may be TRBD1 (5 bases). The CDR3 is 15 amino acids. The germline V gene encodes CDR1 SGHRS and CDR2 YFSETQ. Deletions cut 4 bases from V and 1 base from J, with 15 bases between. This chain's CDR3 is CASSPSETESYEQYF. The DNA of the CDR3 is TGCGCCAGCAGCCCTTCCGAGACAGAATCCTACGAGCAGTACTTC.

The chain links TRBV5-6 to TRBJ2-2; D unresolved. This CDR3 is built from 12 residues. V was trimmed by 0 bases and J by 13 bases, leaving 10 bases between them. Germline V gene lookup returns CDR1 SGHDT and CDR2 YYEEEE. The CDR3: CASSLAGGRLFF. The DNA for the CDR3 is TGTGCCAGCAGCTTGGCGGGTGGCAGGCTGTTTTTT. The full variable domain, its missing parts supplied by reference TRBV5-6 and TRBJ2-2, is DAGVTQSPTHLIKTRGQQVTLRCSPKSGHDTVSWYQQALGQGPQFIFQYYEEEERQRGNFPDRFSGHQFPNYSSELNVNALLLGDSALYLCASSLAGGRLFFGEGSRLTVL.

The CDR3 nucleotides read TGTGCCAGCTCACATGATGAACAGGGGGGAGGTCAGCCCCAGCATTTT. Translating it yields CASSHDEQGGGQPQHF. The gene calls are TRBV18 and TRBJ1-5; 8 bases line up with TRBD1. After removal of 4 bases from V and 6 bases from J, the junction contained 11 bases not matched to a gene. The CDR3 spans 16 residues. The germline V gene encodes CDR1 KGHSH and CDR2 LQKENI.

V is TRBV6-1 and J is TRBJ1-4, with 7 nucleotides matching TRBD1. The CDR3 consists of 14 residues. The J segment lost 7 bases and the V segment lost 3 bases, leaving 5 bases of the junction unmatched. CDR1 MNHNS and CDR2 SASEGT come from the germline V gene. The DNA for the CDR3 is TGTGCCAGCAGTGAGACAGGGAGGTTTGAAAAACTGTTTTTT. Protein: CASSETGRFEKLFF.

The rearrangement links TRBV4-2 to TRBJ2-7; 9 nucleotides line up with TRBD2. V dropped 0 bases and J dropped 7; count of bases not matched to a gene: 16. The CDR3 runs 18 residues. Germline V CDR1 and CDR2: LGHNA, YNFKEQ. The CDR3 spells CASSQDSFGGRVAGEQYF. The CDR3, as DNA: TGTGCCAGCAGCCAAGATTCTTTTGGCGGGAGGGTCGCGGGGGAGCAGTACTTC.

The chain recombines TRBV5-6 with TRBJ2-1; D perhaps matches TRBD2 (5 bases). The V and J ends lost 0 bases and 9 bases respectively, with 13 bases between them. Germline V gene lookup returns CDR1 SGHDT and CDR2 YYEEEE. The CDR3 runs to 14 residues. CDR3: CASSLGFSDSEQFF. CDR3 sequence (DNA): TGTGCCAGCAGCTTGGGGTTTAGCGATTCTGAGCAGTTCTTC.

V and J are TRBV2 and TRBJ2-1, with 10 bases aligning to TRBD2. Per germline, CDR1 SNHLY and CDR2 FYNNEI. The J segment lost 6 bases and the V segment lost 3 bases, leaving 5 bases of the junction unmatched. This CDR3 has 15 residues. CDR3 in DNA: TGTGCCAGCAGTGACCTACTAGCGGGGATCAATGAGCAGTTCTTC. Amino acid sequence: CASSDLLAGINEQFF.

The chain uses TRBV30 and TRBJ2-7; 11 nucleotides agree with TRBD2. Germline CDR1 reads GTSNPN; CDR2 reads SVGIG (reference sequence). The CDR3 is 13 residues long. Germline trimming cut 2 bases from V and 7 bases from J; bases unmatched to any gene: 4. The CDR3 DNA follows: TGTGCCTGGAGTATAGCGGGAGGGCGAGAGCAGTACTTC. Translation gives CAWSIAGGREQYF. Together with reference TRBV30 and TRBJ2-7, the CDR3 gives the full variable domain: SQTIHQWPATLVQPVGSPLSLECTVEGTSNPNLYWYRQAAGRGLQLLFYSVGIGQISSEVPQNLSASRPQDRQFILSSKKLLLSDSGFYLCAWSIAGGREQYFGPGTRLTVT.

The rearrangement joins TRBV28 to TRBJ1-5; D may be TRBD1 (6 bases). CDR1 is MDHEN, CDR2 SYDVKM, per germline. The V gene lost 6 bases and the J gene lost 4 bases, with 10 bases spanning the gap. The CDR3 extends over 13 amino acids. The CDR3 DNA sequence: TGTGCCAGCAGCGGACAGTTTAATCAGCCCCAGCATTTT. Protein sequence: CASSGQFNQPQHF.

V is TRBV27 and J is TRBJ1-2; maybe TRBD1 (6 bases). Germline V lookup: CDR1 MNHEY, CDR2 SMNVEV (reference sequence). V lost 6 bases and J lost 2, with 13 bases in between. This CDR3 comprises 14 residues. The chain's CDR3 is CASSRGQPNYGYTF. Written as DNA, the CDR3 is TGTGCCAGCAGCCGGGGACAACCCAACTATGGCTACACCTTC.

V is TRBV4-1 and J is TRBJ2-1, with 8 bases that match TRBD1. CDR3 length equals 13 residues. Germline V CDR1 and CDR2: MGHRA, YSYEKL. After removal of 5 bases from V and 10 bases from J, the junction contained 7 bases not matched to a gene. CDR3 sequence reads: CASSTTGVREQFF. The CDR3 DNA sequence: TGCGCCAGCAGCACGACAGGGGTAAGAGAGCAGTTCTTC.

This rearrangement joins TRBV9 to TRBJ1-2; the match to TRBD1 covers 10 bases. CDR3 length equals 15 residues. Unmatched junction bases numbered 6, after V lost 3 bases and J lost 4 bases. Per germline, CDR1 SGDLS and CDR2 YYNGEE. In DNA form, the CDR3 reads TGTGCCAGCAGCGCCGGACAGGGGGTGTTCTATGGCTACACCTTC. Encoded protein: CASSAGQGVFYGYTF.

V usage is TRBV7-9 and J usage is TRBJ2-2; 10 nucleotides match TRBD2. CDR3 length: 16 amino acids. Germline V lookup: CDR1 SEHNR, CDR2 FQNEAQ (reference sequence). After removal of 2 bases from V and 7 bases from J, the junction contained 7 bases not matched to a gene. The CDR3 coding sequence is TGTGCCAGCAGCTTACGGCTAGCGGGAGCCGGCGGGGAGCTGTTTTTT. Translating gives CASSLRLAGAGGELFF.

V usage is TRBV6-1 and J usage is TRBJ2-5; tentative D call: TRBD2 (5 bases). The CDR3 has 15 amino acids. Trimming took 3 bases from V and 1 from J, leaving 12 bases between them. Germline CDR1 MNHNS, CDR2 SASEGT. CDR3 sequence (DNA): TGTGCCAGCAGTGACCCAACGGGGTCCCAAGAGACCCAGTACTTC. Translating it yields CASSDPTGSQETQYF.

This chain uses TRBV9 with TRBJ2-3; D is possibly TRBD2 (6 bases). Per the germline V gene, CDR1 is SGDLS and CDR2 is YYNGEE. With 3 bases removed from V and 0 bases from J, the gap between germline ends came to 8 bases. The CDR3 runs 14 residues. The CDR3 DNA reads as TGTGCCAGCAGCGGAGGGACTAGCACAGATACGCAGTATTTT. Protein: CASSGGTSTDTQYF.

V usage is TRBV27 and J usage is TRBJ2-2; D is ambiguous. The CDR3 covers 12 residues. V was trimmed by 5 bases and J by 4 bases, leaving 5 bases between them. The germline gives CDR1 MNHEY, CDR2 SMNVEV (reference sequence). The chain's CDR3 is CASSIITGELFF. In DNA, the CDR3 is TGTGCCAGCAGTATAATCACCGGGGAGCTGTTTTTT.

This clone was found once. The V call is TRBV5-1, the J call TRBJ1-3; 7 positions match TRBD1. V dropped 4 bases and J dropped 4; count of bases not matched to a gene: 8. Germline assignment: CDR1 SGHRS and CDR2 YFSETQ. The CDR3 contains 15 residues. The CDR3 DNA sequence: TGCGCCAGCAGCGAACAGGGGCCAACCGGAAACACCATATATTTT. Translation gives CASSEQGPTGNTIYF. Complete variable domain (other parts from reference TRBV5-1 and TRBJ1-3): KAGVTQTPRYLIKTRGQQVTLSCSPISGHRSVSWYQQTPGQGLQFLFEYFSETQRNKGNFPGRFSGRQFSNSRSEMNVSTLELGDSALYLCASSEQGPTGNTIYFGEGSWLTVV.

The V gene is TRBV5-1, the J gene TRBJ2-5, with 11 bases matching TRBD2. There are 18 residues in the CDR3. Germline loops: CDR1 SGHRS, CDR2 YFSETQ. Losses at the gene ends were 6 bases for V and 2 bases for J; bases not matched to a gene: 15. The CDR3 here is CASTRLKTGTSGQETQYF. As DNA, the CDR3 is TGCGCCAGCACCAGACTAAAAACCGGGACTAGCGGACAAGAGACCCAGTACTTC.

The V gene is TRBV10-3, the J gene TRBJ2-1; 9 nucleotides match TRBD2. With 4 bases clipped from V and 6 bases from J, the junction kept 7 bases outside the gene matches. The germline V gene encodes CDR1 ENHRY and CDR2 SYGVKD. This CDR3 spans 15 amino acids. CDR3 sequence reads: CAISGTSERANEQFF. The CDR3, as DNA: TGTGCCATCAGTGGGACTAGCGAGAGGGCCAATGAGCAGTTCTTC.

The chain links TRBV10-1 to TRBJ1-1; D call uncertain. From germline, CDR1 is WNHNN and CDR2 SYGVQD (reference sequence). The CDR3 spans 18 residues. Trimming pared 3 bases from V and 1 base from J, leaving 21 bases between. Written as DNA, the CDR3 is TGCGCCAGCAGTGACTCGGGTGCACGGCAACCTCGGAACACTGAAGCTTTCTTT. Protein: CASSDSGARQPRNTEAFF.

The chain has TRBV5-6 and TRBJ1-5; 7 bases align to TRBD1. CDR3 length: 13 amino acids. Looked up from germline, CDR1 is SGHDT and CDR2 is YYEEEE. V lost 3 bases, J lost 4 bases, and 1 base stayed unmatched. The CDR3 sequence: CASSSDRNQPQHF. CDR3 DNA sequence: TGTGCCAGCAGCTCGGACAGGAATCAGCCCCAGCATTTT. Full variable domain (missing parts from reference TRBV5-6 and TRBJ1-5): DAGVTQSPTHLIKTRGQQVTLRCSPKSGHDTVSWYQQALGQGPQFIFQYYEEEERQRGNFPDRFSGHQFPNYSSELNVNALLLGDSALYLCASSSDRNQPQHFGDGTRLSIL.